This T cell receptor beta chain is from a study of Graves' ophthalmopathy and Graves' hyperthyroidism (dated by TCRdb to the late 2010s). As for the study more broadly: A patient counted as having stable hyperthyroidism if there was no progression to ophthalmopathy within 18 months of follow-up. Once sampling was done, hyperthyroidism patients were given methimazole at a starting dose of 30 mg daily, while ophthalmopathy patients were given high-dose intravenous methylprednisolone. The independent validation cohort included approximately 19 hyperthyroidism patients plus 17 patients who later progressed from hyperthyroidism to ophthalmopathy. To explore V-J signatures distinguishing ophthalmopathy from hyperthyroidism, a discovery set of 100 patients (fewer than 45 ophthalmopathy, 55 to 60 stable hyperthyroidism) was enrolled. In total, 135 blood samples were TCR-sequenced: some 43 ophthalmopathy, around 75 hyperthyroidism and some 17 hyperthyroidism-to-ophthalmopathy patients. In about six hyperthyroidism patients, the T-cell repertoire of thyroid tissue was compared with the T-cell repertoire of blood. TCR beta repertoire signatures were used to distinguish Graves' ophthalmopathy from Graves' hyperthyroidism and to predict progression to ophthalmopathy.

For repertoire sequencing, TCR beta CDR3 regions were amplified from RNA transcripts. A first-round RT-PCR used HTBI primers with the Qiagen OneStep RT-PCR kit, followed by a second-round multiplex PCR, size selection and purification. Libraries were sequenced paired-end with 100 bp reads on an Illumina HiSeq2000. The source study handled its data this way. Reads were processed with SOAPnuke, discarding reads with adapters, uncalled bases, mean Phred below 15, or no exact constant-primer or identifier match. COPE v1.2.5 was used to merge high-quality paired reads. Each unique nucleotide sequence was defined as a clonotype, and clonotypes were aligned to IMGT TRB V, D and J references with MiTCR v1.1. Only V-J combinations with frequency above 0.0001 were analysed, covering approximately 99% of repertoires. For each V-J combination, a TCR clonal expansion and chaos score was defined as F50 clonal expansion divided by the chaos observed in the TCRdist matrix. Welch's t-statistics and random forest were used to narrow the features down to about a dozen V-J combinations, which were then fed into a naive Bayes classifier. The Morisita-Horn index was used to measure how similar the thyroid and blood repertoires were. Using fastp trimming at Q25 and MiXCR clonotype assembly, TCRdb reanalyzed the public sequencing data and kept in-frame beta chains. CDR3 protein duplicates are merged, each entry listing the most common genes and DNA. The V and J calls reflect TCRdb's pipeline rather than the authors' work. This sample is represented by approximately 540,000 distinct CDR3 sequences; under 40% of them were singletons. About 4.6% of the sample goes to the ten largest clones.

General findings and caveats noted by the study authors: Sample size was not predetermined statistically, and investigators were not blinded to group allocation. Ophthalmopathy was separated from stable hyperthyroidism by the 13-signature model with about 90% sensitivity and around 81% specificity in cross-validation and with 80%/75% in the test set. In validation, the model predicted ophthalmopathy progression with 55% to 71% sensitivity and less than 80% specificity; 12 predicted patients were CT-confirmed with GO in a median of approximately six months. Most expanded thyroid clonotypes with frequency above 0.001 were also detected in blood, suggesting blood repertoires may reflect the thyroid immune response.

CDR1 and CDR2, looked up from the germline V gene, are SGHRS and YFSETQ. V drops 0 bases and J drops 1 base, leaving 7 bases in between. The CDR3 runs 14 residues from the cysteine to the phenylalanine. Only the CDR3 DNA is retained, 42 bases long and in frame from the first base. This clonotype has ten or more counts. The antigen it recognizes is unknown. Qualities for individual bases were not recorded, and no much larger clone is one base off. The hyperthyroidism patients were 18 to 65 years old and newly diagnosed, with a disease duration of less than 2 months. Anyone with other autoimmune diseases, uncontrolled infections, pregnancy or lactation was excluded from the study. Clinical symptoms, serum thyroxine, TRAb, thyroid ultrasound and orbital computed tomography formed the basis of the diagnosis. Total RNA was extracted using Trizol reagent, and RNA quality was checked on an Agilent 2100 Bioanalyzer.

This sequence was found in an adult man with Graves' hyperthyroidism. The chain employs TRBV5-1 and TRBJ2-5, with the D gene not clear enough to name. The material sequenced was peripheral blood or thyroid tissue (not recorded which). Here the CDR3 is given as CASSLADIQETQYF. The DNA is TGCGCCAGCAGCTTGGCCGACATCCAAGAGACCCAGTACTTC.